A single sample is the source of the 23 T cell receptor beta chains below, sequenced in a study of blood T cells in healthy people across ages. For the second PCR, which ran for roughly 6 to 12 cycles, a sample-barcoded 5' primer and a J-beta primer mix were used. TCRdb called the 5' RACE reads again in MiXCR, with one record for every CDR3 protein. The profile shows roughly 1.6 million distinct CDR3 sequences, roughly 32% of them singletons. The sequenced sample was blood. The origin of the receptors is a woman younger than 45 in good health.

CDR3: CASSYSNRDGYTF. CDR3 nucleotide sequence: TGTGCCAGCAGTTACTCGAACAGGGACGGCTACACCTTC. This chain links TRBV6-5 with TRBJ1-2, with D tentatively TRBD1 (6 bases). This CDR3 has 13 amino acids. Trimming shortened V by 0 bases and J by 8 bases, and 10 bases separated the two germline ends. Germline V gives CDR1 MNHEY, CDR2 SVGAGI.

In this sample, this clonotype turned up a few times. The chain joins TRBV6-2 or TRBV6-3 to TRBJ2-7; 13 bases are shared with TRBD2. The germline gives CDR1 MNHEY, CDR2 SVGEGT. V shed 6 bases, J shed 4 bases, and the junction held 9 bases outside the gene matches. The CDR3 is made up of 16 amino acids. The chain's CDR3 is CASRSRTSGSPYEQYF. The CDR3 region has the DNA TGTGCCAGCAGATCCCGGACTAGCGGGAGTCCATACGAGCAGTACTTC.

This clonotype showed up just a few times. The chain joins TRBV5-5 to TRBJ2-2, with 10 bases identical to TRBD2. Germline V gene lookup returns CDR1 SGHKS and CDR2 YYEKEE (reference sequence). Germline trimming cut 4 bases from V and 1 base from J; bases unmatched to any gene: 7. CDR3 length: 17 amino acids. The CDR3: CASSPWASGGNTGELFF. As DNA, the CDR3 is TGTGCCAGCAGCCCGTGGGCTAGCGGGGGGAACACCGGGGAGCTGTTTTTT.

As to this clonotype: Just one base apart from a much larger clone, this may be a read error. The chain carries TRBV9 and TRBJ2-3; the match to TRBD2 covers 10 bases. Germline loops: CDR1 SGDLS, CDR2 YYNGEE. CDR3 length equals 16 residues. In nucleotides, the CDR3 is TGTGCCAGCAACGTAGGAACTAGCGGGGGCACAGATACGCAGTATTTT. This encodes CASNVGTSGGTDTQYF.

This clonotype appeared a few times. The chain has TRBV4-1 and TRBJ2-7; D is uncertain. V shed 0 bases and J shed 2 bases, with 5 bases lying between them. Germline V lookup: CDR1 MGHRA, CDR2 YSYEKL. This CDR3 has 13 residues. The CDR3 is CASSQDAAYEQYF. CDR3 nucleotides: TGCGCCAGCAGCCAAGACGCAGCCTACGAGCAGTACTTC.

V gene TRBV6-6 combines with J gene TRBJ2-3; weak D call: TRBD1 (6 bases). Germline assignment: CDR1 MNHNY and CDR2 SVGAGI (reference sequence). The CDR3 covers 14 residues. With 4 bases removed from V and 6 bases from J, the gap between germline ends came to 14 bases. The CDR3 sequence is CASSLRAQGDTQYF. The CDR3 nucleotides read TGTGCCAGCAGTTTACGCGCGCAGGGGGATACGCAGTATTTT.

The chain links TRBV9 to TRBJ2-2, with a possible D match to TRBD1 (5 bases). This CDR3 contains 14 residues. V was trimmed by 4 bases and J by 1 base, leaving 8 bases between them. From germline, CDR1 is SGDLS and CDR2 YYNGEE. DNA of the CDR3: TGTGCCAGCAGCACCAGGGTGAACACCGGGGAGCTGTTTTTT. Amino acids: CASSTRVNTGELFF.

The V and J genes are TRBV27 and TRBJ2-1, with 9 bases lining up with TRBD2. CDR3 length: 14 amino acids. The germline gives CDR1 MNHEY, CDR2 SMNVEV (reference sequence). Trimming cost V 5 bases and J 7 bases; bases outside gene matches: 6. The CDR3 loop is CASSERRGGNEQFF. In nucleotides, the CDR3 is TGTGCCAGCAGTGAACGGCGGGGGGGGAATGAGCAGTTCTTC.

The chain employs TRBV7-7 and TRBJ1-4; unclear D gene. V lost 5 bases, J lost 3 bases, and 7 bases lay in between. This CDR3 has 13 residues. The germline V gene encodes CDR1 SSHAT and CDR2 FNYEAQ (reference sequence). This CDR3 reads CASSPTPNEKLFF. CDR3 in DNA: TGTGCCAGCAGCCCCACACCTAATGAAAAACTGTTTTTT.

The chain recombines TRBV7-2 with TRBJ2-3, with a weak D call TRBD2 (5 bases). V was trimmed by 1 base and J by 1 base, leaving 24 bases between them. CDR3 length: 20 amino acids. CDR1 and CDR2 (germline): SGHTA, FQGNSA. This chain's CDR3 is CASSLGVIWSLGERTDTQYF. The CDR3 nucleotides read TGTGCCAGCAGCTTAGGAGTCATATGGTCTCTCGGGGAACGCACAGATACGCAGTATTTT.

Worth noting for this clonotype: At one boundary the junction diverges from the germline segment, which might be a read error. This sequence joins TRBV6-2 or TRBV6-3 and TRBJ2-2; 10 nucleotides match TRBD1. The CDR3 consists of 19 residues. Germline V CDR1 and CDR2: MNHEY, SVGEGT. DNA of the CDR3: TGTACCAGCAATCCGCCGGGACAGGGGACCATTGTGAACACCGGGGAGCTGTTTTTT. Translation: CTSNPPGQGTIVNTGELFF.

This chain links TRBV29-1 with TRBJ1-1; TRBD1 agrees at 7 bases. Germline assignment: CDR1 SQVTM and CDR2 ANQGSEA. The CDR3 runs to 13 residues. V shed 7 bases, J shed 7 bases, and the junction held 12 bases outside the gene matches. The CDR3 reads CSARQGGGIEAFF. In DNA form, the CDR3 reads TGCAGCGCGAGACAGGGAGGCGGGATTGAAGCTTTCTTT.

V and J are TRBV11-1 and TRBJ1-1, with a tentative D call TRBD1 (6 bases). Germline loops: CDR1 SGHAT, CDR2 FQDESV (reference sequence). V lost 2 bases to trimming and J lost 1 base, with 14 bases between them. The CDR3 runs 16 residues. The CDR3 region has the DNA TGTGCCAGCAGCTTAAGGCCCACAGGGCCGAACACTGAAGCTTTCTTT. This translates into CASSLRPTGPNTEAFF. The full variable domain, rest sourced from reference TRBV11-1 and TRBJ1-1, is EAEVAQSPRYKITEKSQAVAFWCDPISGHATLYWYRQILGQGPELLVQFQDESVVDDSQLPKDRFSAERLKGVDSTLKIQPAELGDSAMYLCASSLRPTGPNTEAFFGQGTRLTVV.

The chain couples TRBV12-3 or TRBV12-4 to TRBJ2-3, with 7 bases aligning to TRBD1. Trimming took 5 bases from V and 3 from J; bases not matched to a gene: 5. CDR3 size: 14 residues. The CDR3 sequence: CASSRRQGTDTQYF. The CDR3 nucleotides are TGTGCCAGCAGTCGACGACAGGGAACAGATACGCAGTATTTT.

This clonotype was picked up many times. V is TRBV28 and J is TRBJ2-1; 13 bases fit TRBD2. Germline lookup yields CDR1 MDHEN and CDR2 SYDVKM. Trimming took 8 bases from V and 7 from J; bases not matched to a gene: 14. The CDR3 has 17 amino acids. This CDR3 is CASGIPELAGGSNEQFF. In DNA form, the CDR3 reads TGTGCCAGCGGAATCCCGGAACTAGCGGGGGGGAGTAATGAGCAGTTCTTC.

This clonotype was detected a few times. The CDR3 DNA sequence: TGCGCCAGCAGCGGGACTGGGGGGGGGTATGAGCAGTTCTTC. This gives the protein CASSGTGGGYEQFF. The chain uses TRBV5-1 and TRBJ2-1, with 7 bases matching TRBD2. The CDR3 contains 14 residues. The germline gives CDR1 SGHRS, CDR2 YFSETQ. Trimming took 4 bases from V and 8 from J; bases not matched to a gene: 9.

This clonotype was found a few times. The V call is TRBV7-3, the J call TRBJ2-3; D is unresolved. CDR3 length: 15 residues. CDR1 is SGHTA, CDR2 FQGTGA, per germline. With 5 bases removed from V and 2 bases from J, the gap between germline ends came to 14 bases. Here the CDR3 reads CASSPNPGITDTQYF. The CDR3 coding sequence is TGTGCCAGCAGCCCCAACCCCGGCATCACAGATACGCAGTATTTT.

Note on this clonotype: The junction shows a germline mismatch at one end, possibly a read error. CDR3 nucleotides: TGTGCCAGCAGCTTGGTAGTTCCTAGCTCCTGCAATGAGCAGTTCTTC. The encoded protein is CASSLVVPSSCNEQFF. This chain joins TRBV5-6 and TRBJ2-1; possible D gene TRBD2, 5 bases. Germline CDR1 reads SGHDT; CDR2 reads YYEEEE. There are 16 residues in the CDR3.

As regards this clonotype: Its ends do not fully match the called genes, so a read error is possible. The gene calls are TRBV5-1 and TRBJ2-5, with D possibly called TRBD1 or TRBD2 (5 bases each). CDR1 is SGHRS and CDR2 is YFSETQ in the germline V gene. The CDR3 length is 16 residues. The CDR3 is CASSLVGTTIQETQYF. The CDR3 coding sequence is TGCGCCAGCAGCTTGGTTGGGACCACTATACAAGAGACCCAGTACTTT.

V gene TRBV20-1 combines with J gene TRBJ2-1; D gene uncertain. The germline V gene has CDR1 DFQATT and CDR2 SNEGSKA (reference sequence). V dropped 3 bases and J dropped 9 bases, with 6 bases sitting between them. CDR3 length: 10 amino acids. The CDR3 sequence is CSASSAEQFF. The CDR3, as DNA: TGCAGTGCTAGCTCCGCTGAGCAGTTCTTC.

This clonotype was picked up a small number of times. The J gene is TRBJ2-7, the V gene TRBV27, with 8 bases that match TRBD1. The CDR3 is made up of 15 amino acids. Unmatched junction bases numbered 9, after V lost 2 bases and J lost 6 bases. The V gene's germline CDR1 is MNHEY and CDR2 SMNVEV (reference sequence). The CDR3 loop is CASSLDPQGASEQYF. CDR3 coding DNA: TGTGCCAGCAGTTTAGATCCCCAGGGGGCAAGCGAGCAGTACTTC.

This chain joins TRBV3-1 and TRBJ1-1, with TRBD1 as a possible D gene (5 bases). The germline gives CDR1 LGHDT, CDR2 YNNKEL (reference sequence). The CDR3 is 12 residues long. V was pared by 1 base and J by 9 bases, with 9 bases between. CDR3 in amino acids: CASSQVGAKAFF. CDR3 nucleotides: TGTGCCAGCAGCCAAGTTGGGGCGAAAGCTTTCTTT. Combining the CDR3 with reference TRBV3-1 and TRBJ1-1 gives the whole variable domain DTAVSQTPKYLVTQMGNDKSIKCEQNLGHDTMYWYKQDSKKFLKIMFSYNNKELIINETVPNRFSPKSPDKAHLNLHINSLELGDSAVYFCASSQVGAKAFFGQGTRLTVV.

The gene calls are TRBV20-1 and TRBJ2-3, with D perhaps TRBD2 (7 bases). CDR3 length: 14 amino acids. The V end lost 2 bases, the J end lost 6 bases, and 15 bases lay between the germline ends. Germline V gene sequence: CDR1 DFQATT, CDR2 SNEGSKA (reference sequence). CDR3 sequence: CSARKTRGADTQYF. In nucleotides, the CDR3 is TGCAGTGCTAGAAAAACACGGGGGGCGGATACGCAGTATTTT.